This T cell receptor (beta chain) stems from a study of blood T cell repertoires in COVID-19. V shed 3 bases and J shed 14 bases, with 17 bases lying between them. Germline V gene data show CDR1 as MNHEY and CDR2 as SMNVEV (reference sequence). This CDR3 has 14 residues. Study processing details: Estimates of nucleated cell counts were drawn from the amplification of reference gene primers. Generated by immunoSEQ multiplex PCR, the TCRdb table keeps only in-frame clones and is missing some. V, J and clone size reflect that table, while D and trimming were determined from the DNA. The profile covers 80,000 to 100,000 clones, with just over 85% appearing a single time and 20% to 25% taken by the ten largest.

The specimen sequenced was peripheral blood. This TCR derives from a woman of 80 years or more in a cohort sampled during active or convalescent COVID-19. The V call is TRBV27, the J call TRBJ1-6, with TRBD1 as a possible D gene (5 bases). The CDR3 reads CASSFLQGTLSLHF. CDR3 DNA sequence: TGTGCCAGCAGTTTTTTGCAGGGAACTCTATCCCTCCACTTT.